This TCR beta chain was sequenced during a study of blood T cells in healthy people across ages. Study overall: Template switching captured about one barcoded beta molecule per two T cells. The study, taken as a whole, reports: Significant beta diversity loss was already apparent by age 40, declining roughly linearly.

Donors were healthy Caucasian individuals from Russia aged about 6 to 100. To note about this clonotype: Its antigen is unknown.

The germline gives CDR1 DFQATT, CDR2 SNEGSKA (reference sequence). This CDR3 contains 15 residues. V lost 0 bases to trimming and J lost 4 bases; unmatched junction nucleotides: 7. With a J-beta primer mix and a sample-barcoded 5' primer, a second PCR ran about 7 to 11 cycles. TCRdb reprocessed the 5' RACE reads with MiXCR, giving one entry per CDR3 protein. The data contain approximately 730,000 distinct CDR3 sequences, 40% to 65% of them singletons. The sample taken for sequencing was blood. The sequence derives from a man older than 75 in good health. The chain is built from TRBV20-1 and TRBJ2-3; 7 nucleotides agree with TRBD2. The CDR3 here is CSARDPGRSADTQYF. Here the CDR3 DNA reads TGCAGTGCTAGAGATCCCGGGAGGAGCGCAGATACGCAGTATTTT.